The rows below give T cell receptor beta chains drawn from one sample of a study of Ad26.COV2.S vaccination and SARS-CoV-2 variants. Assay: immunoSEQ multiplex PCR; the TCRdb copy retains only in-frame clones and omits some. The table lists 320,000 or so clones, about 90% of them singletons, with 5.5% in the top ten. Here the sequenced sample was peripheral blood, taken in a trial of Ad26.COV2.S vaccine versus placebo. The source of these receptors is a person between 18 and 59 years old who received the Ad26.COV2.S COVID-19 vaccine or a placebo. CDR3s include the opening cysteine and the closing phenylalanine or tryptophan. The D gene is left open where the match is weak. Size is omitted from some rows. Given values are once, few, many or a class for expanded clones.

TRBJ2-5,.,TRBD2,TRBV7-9,TGTGCCAGCAGCTTAAGTCAGGCTAGCGGGGGGCAAGAGACCCAGTACTTC,CASSLSQASGGQETQYF
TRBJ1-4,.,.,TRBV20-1,TGCAGTGCTAGTGCGGGACCTAATGAAAAACTGTTTTTT,CSASAGPNEKLFF
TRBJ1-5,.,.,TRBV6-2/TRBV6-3,TGTGCCAGCAGTAACAGTCAGCCCCAGCATTTT,CASSNSQPQHF
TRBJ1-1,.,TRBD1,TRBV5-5,TGTGCCAGCATCGTAGGACAGGGAGCGAGGAGTGATAGTAGGAACACTGAAGCTTTCTTT,CASIVGQGARSDSRNTEAFF
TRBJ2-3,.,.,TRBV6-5,TGTGCCGTAGGGGGACAACGACCCACAGATACGCAGTATTTT,CAVGGQRPTDTQYF
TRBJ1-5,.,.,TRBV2,TGTGCCAGCAGTGCCTCCCAATCTGGAGGGGGTAATCAGCCCCAGCATTTT,CASSASQSGGGNQPQHF
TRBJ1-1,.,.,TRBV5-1,TGCGCCAGCAGCTTGGCCACAATGAACACTGAAGCTTTCTTT,CASSLATMNTEAFF
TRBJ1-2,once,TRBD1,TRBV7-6,TGTGCCAGCAGCCCCCAGGCAGGGGGGATCTATGGCTACACCTTC,CASSPQAGGIYGYTF
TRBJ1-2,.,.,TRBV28,TGTGCCAGCAGCTCGACAGGAGGGCGCTATGGCTACACCTTC,CASSSTGGRYGYTF
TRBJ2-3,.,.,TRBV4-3,TGCGCCAGCAGCCCGACCCCTCACGGGGGTGTGACAGATACGCAGTATTTT,CASSPTPHGGVTDTQYF
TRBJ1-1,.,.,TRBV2,TGTGCCAGCAAGGTTGAAGGGATCACTGAAGCTTTCTTT,CASKVEGITEAFF
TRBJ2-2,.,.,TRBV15,TGTGCCACCAGCAGAGAGGCAGAGAACACCGGGGAGCTGTTTTTT,CATSREAENTGELFF
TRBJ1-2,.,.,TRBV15,TGTGCCACCAGCAGCGGGGGGGCCGCCCTGAACGCCTATGGCTACACCTTC,CATSSGGAALNAYGYTF
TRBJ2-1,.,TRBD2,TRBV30,TGTGCCTGGAGTCACGCCCGGACTAGCGGGTCCTACAATGAGCAGTTCTTC,CAWSHARTSGSYNEQFF
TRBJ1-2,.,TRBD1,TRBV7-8,TGTGCCAGCAGCTTGGGGACAGGGGGTGACTATGGCTACACCTTC,CASSLGTGGDYGYTF
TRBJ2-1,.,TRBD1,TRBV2,TGTGCCAGCAGGCTGGACAGGGGGCTTTACAATGAGCAGTTCTTC,CASRLDRGLYNEQFF
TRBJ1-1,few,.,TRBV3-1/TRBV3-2,TGTGCCAGCAGCCAAGTAGCGGGGGCGAGACCAGCTTTCTTT,CASSQVAGARPAFF
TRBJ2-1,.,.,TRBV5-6,TGTGCCAGCAGCCACCTCGCGGAAACCTACAATGAGCAGTTCTTC,CASSHLAETYNEQFF
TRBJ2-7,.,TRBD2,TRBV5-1,TGCGCCAGCAGCTTGGCTAGCGGCTCCTACGAGCAGTACTTC,CASSLASGSYEQYF
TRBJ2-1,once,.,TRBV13,TGTGCCAGCAGCTTAGGCCCCGCAGGGCGGCCCTACAATGAGCAGTTCTTC,CASSLGPAGRPYNEQFF
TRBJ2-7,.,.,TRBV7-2,TGTGCCAGCAGCTTCGGTTATTCACGCGAGCAGTACTTC,CASSFGYSREQYF
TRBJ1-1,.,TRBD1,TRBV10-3,TGTGCCATCAGTCCCGGGACAGGGTTTGACACTGAAGCTTTCTTT,CAISPGTGFDTEAFF
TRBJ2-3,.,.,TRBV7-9,TGTGCCAGCAACCCTTCGGGCACAGATACGCAGTATTTT,CASNPSGTDTQYF
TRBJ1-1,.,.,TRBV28,TGTGCCAGCAGCTATAAATACTCTGAAGCTTTCTTT,CASSYKYSEAFF
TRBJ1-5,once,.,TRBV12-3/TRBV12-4,TGTGCCAGCAGTTTAAAAGGCAATCAGCCCCAGCATTTT,CASSLKGNQPQHF
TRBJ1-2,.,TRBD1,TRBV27,TGTGCCAGCAGTCCCGGGACAGGGGCGGGCTACACCTTC,CASSPGTGAGYTF
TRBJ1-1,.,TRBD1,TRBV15,TGTGCCACCAGCAACAGGGGACGCCCCGGAGGCATGAACACTGAAGCTTTCTTT,CATSNRGRPGGMNTEAFF
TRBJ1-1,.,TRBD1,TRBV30,TGTGCCTGGGGTGGGACAGTCAACACTGAAGCTTTCTTT,CAWGGTVNTEAFF
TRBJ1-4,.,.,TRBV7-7,TGTGCCAGCAGTTATATTCACAGGGACACTAATGAAAAACTGTTTTTT,CASSYIHRDTNEKLFF
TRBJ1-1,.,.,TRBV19,TGTGCCAGTAGTATAGGAGGCAGGGCCGGGAACACTGAAGCTTTCTTT,CASSIGGRAGNTEAFF
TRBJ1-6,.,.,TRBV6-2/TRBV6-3,TGTGCCAGCAGTTTCACCGTCCCACCCCTCCACTTT,CASSFTVPPLHF
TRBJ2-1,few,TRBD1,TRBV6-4,TGTGCCAGCAGCGAAACAGGGGGCGGACACAATGAGCAGTTCTTC,CASSETGGGHNEQFF
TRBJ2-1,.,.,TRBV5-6,TGTGCCAGCAGCCCAGGGGCCCCCTACAATGAGCAGTTCTTC,CASSPGAPYNEQFF
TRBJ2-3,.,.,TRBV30,TGTGCCTGGAGTGTAGTCGCGGTAGTAGACGATACCGATACGCAGTATTTT,CAWSVVAVVDDTDTQYF
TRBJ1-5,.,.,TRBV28,TGTGCCAGCAGCTTCCCTTCACAGGGAAGTCAGCCCCAGCATTTT,CASSFPSQGSQPQHF
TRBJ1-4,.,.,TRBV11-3,TGTGCCAGCAGCTTATGGAGTGTGGGCCAGGGTTCCGATGAAAAACTGTTTTTT,CASSLWSVGQGSDEKLFF
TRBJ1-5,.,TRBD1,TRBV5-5,TGTGCCAGCAGCTTGGCACAGGGGTTCCAGCCCCAGCATTTT,CASSLAQGFQPQHF
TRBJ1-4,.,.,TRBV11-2,TGTGCCAGCAGACAAACTACTAATGAAAAACTGTTTTTT,CASRQTTNEKLFF
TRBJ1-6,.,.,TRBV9,TGTGCCAGCAGCGTAGAACCAAATTCACCCCTCCACTTT,CASSVEPNSPLHF
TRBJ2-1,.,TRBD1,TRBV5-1,TGCGCCAGCAGCTTGACAGGGGGCTCCTACAATGAGCAGTTCTTC,CASSLTGGSYNEQFF
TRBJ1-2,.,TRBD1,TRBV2,TGTGCCAGCAGTGGACAGGACAGGGGGGCCGCTGGCTATGGCTACACCTTC,CASSGQDRGAAGYGYTF
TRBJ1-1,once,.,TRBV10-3,TGTGCCATCAGTGATGGGGTCAGAGACTCTACTGAAGCTTTCTTT,CAISDGVRDSTEAFF
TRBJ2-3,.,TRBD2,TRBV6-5,TGTGCCAGCAGTTACCTGGCTAGCGGGGAGGATACGCAGTATTTT,CASSYLASGEDTQYF
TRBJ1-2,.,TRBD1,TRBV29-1,TGCAGCGTTGAAGGGGGACAGGGGGTAACCTATGGCTACACCTTC,CSVEGGQGVTYGYTF
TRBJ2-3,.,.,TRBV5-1,TGCGCCAGCAGCGACGGGAGCACAGATACGCAGTATTTT,CASSDGSTDTQYF
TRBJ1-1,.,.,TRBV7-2,TGTGCCAGCAGCTTTGGGGAGATAAACACTGAAGCTTTCTTT,CASSFGEINTEAFF
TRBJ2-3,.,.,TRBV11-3,TGTGCCAGCAGCCCGTCTCTTGCAGATACGCAGTATTTT,CASSPSLADTQYF
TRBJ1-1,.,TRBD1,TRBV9,TGTGCCAGCAGTCCCGGGACAGGGGGAACTGAAGCTTTCTTT,CASSPGTGGTEAFF
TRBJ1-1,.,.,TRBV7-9,TGTGCCAGCAGCTTTTGGGGCACTGAAGCTTTCTTT,CASSFWGTEAFF
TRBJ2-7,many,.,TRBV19,TGTGCCAGTCGGGACTTAACCTACTACGAGCAGTACTTC,CASRDLTYYEQYF
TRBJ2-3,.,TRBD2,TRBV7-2,TGTGCCAGCAGCCTCATAGCGGGGGGGCCACTCAGCACAGATACGCAGTATTTT,CASSLIAGGPLSTDTQYF
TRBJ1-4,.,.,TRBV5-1,TGCGCCAGCAGCTTGGGCCGAGGGAGGGAAGAACTGTTTTTT,CASSLGRGREELFF
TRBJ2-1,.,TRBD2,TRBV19,TGTGCCAGTAGTATACGGAGCGGGGGCGAGAGTGAGCAGTTCTTC,CASSIRSGGESEQFF
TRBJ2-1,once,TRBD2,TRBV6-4,TGTGCCAGCAGTGACTCCGCGGCAGCGGGAGGTCGCAATGAGCAGTTCTTC,CASSDSAAAGGRNEQFF
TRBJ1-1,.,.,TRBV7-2,TGTGCCAGCAGCTTTTCAGACCGCCTGAACACTGAAGCTTTCTTT,CASSFSDRLNTEAFF
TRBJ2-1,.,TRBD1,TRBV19,TGTGCCAGTAGTTACCGGGACAGGGACGAGCAGTTCTTC,CASSYRDRDEQFF
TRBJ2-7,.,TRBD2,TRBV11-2,TGTGCCAGCAGCTTAACGGGAGGGTACGAGCAGTACTTC,CASSLTGGYEQYF